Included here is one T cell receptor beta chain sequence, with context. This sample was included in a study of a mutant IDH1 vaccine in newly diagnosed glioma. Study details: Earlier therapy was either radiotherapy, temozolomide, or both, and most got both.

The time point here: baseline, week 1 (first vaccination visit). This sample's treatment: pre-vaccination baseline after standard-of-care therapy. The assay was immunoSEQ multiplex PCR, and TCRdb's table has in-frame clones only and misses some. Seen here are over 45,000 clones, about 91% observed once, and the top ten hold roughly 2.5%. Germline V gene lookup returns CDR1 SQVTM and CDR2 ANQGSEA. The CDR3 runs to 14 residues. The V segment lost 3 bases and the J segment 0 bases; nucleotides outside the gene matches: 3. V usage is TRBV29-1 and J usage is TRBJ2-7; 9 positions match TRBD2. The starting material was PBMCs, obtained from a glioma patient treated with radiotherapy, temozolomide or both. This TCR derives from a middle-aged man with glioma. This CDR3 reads CSVETSGSSYEQYF. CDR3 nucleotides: TGCAGCGTTGAGACTAGCGGTTCCTCCTACGAGCAGTACTTC.